This TCR beta chain was identified in a study of PD-1 blockade in classical Hodgkin lymphoma. Whole-study context: Patients were treated with nivolumab at 3 mg/kg, and this was given intravenously every 2 weeks.

Points from the study as a whole: TCR diversity in CD4+, not CD8+, cells rose significantly by C4D1. Relapsed/refractory patients reportedly had lower baseline diversity than newly diagnosed patients.

Remarks on this clone: Its antigen is unidentified.

CDR3 length equals 15 residues. Germline CDR1 reads LGHNA; CDR2 reads YNFKEQ. V was trimmed by 0 bases and J by 5 bases, leaving 14 bases between them. The patients all showed relapse after autologous stem cell transplantation, while their brentuximab vedotin exposure varied. Repertoires were generated with immunoSEQ multiplex PCR, while TCRdb's copy carries only in-frame clones and drops some. The sample shows approximately 15,000 clones, 81% of them seen only once. This clonotype was obtained from a human donor with classical Hodgkin lymphoma. The sequences come from peripheral blood mononuclear cells (PBMCs), collected at baseline. The chain has TRBV4-2 and TRBJ2-7; D possibly corresponds to TRBD1 (7 bases). The CDR3 region is CASSQDRQGGNEQYF. DNA for the CDR3: TGTGCCAGCAGCCAAGATAGGCAGGGGGGCAACGAGCAGTACTTC.